A selection of T cell receptor beta chains follows, all from one sample in a study of T cell changes during pregnancy in multiple sclerosis. Measured with immunoSEQ multiplex PCR; TCRdb has only the in-frame clones, and not every one. Of about 48,000 clones in the sample, nearly 95% were seen once. The starting material was CD4+ T cells from peripheral blood mononuclear cells, obtained in the third trimester of pregnancy. The receptors come from a female donor with multiple sclerosis, enrolled in a pregnancy study. CDR3s include the opening cysteine and the closing phenylalanine or tryptophan. The D gene is left open where the match is weak. A clone size is listed for some rows: how often the clone was seen (once, few, many), or a class if it is expanded.

size,J,V,D,CDR3,DNA
-,TRBJ2-5,TRBV4-1,TRBD2,CASSLQVAGAPGTQYF,TGCGCCAGCAGCCTTCAGGTAGCGGGGGCTCCTGGGACCCAGTACTTC
-,TRBJ2-7,TRBV28,TRBD1,CASSYRGQGVEQYF,TGTGCCAGCAGTTACCGGGGACAGGGGGTCGAGCAGTACTTC
-,TRBJ2-3,TRBV18,TRBD2,CASSPLSGGARGTDTQYF,TGTGCCAGCTCACCCCTGAGCGGGGGGGCTCGGGGGACAGATACGCAGTATTTT
-,TRBJ1-6,TRBV2,-,CASTPGVNSPLHF,TGTGCCAGCACGCCAGGGGTAAATTCACCCCTCCACTTT
-,TRBJ2-1,TRBV5-1,-,CASSSPGVSNEQFF,TGCGCCAGCAGCTCCCCTGGAGTCAGCAATGAGCAGTTCTTC
-,TRBJ1-1,TRBV7-8,TRBD1,CASSPGRGLKGEAFF,TGTGCCAGCAGCCCCGGCAGGGGGCTCAAGGGTGAAGCTTTCTTT
once,TRBJ2-1,TRBV11-3,-,CASSLVGSGLQFF,TGTGCCAGCAGCCTGGTGGGGAGCGGGCTTCAGTTCTTC
-,TRBJ2-3,TRBV5-4,-,CASSPVPLSFTDTQYF,TGTGCCAGCAGCCCGGTCCCCCTGTCTTTTACAGATACGCAGTATTTT
-,TRBJ2-7,TRBV19,-,CASSIDAGDEQYF,TGTGCCAGTAGTATAGATGCAGGGGACGAGCAGTACTTC
-,TRBJ1-5,TRBV6-5,-,CASSHTRVGQPQHF,TGTGCCAGCAGCCACACTAGGGTTGGACAGCCCCAGCATTTT
-,TRBJ2-7,TRBV9,TRBD1,CASSVEGQLYEQYF,TGTGCCAGCAGCGTAGAGGGACAGCTCTACGAGCAGTACTTC
-,TRBJ1-1,TRBV7-8,-,CASSLARGFTEAFF,TGTGCCAGCAGCTTAGCCAGGGGTTTTACTGAAGCTTTCTTT
once,TRBJ2-7,TRBV11-2,TRBD1,CASRRPGQVDEQYF,TGTGCCAGCAGACGGCCGGGACAGGTAGACGAGCAGTACTTC